Included here is one T cell receptor beta chain sequence, with context. The sample originates from a study of shared clonotypes between healthy human individuals. From germline, CDR1 is MNHNS and CDR2 SASEGT. This CDR3 contains 14 residues. The V and J ends lost 6 bases and 4 bases respectively, with 15 bases between them. The table came from immunoSEQ multiplex PCR; TCRdb's copy has only in-frame clones and leaves some out. The table lists approximately 1.4 million clones, 95% to 99% of them singletons. Those who donated were healthy HIV-negative adults, with no recent acute infections or vaccinations reported.

Sample: naive CD4+ T cells sorted from blood. Regarding subset: CD45RA+ positively selected. This receptor was taken from a man aged 25 to 45 in good health. The chain employs TRBV6-1 and TRBJ2-5, with D tentatively TRBD1 or TRBD2 (5 bases each). CDR3 bases: TGTGCCAGCAGGGACGGGGCCGGTCCAGAGACCCAGTACTTC. Protein: CASRDGAGPETQYF.